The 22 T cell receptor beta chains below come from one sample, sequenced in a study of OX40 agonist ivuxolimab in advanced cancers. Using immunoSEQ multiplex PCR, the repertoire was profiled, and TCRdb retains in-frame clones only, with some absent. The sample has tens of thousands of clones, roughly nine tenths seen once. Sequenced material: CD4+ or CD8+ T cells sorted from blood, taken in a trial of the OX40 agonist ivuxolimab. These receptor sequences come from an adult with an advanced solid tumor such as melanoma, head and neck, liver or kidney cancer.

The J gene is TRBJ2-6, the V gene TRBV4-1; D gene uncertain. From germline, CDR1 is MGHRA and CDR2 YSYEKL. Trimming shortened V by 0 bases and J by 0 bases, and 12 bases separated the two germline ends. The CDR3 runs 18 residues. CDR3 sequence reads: CASSQDPGSLSGANVLTF. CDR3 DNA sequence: TGCGCCAGCAGCCAAGATCCCGGTTCCCTCTCTGGGGCCAACGTCCTGACTTTC.

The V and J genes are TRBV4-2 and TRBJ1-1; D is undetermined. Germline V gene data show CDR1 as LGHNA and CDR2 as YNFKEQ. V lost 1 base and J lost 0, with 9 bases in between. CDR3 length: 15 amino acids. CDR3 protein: CASSQGAQMNTEAFF. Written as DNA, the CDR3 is TGTGCCAGCAGCCAAGGGGCTCAAATGAACACTGAAGCTTTCTTT.

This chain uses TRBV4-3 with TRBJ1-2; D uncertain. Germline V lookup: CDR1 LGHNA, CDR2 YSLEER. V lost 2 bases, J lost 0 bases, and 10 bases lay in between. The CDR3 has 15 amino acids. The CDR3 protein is CASSQQTAANYGYTF. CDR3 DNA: TGCGCCAGCAGCCAACAGACTGCAGCTAACTATGGCTACACCTTC.

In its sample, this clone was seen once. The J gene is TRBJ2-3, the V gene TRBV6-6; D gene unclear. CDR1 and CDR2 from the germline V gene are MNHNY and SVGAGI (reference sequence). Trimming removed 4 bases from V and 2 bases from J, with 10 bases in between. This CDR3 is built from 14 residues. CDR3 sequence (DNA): TGTGCCAGCAGTTGGGGTGGGAACACAGATACGCAGTATTTT. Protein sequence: CASSWGGNTDTQYF.

The CDR3 reads CASINPGGQPQHF. CDR3 bases: TGTGCCAGCATAAATCCAGGGGGCCAGCCCCAGCATTTT. The gene calls are TRBV19 and TRBJ1-5, with TRBD1 identical over 8 bases. V lost 9 bases, J lost 7 bases, and 8 bases stayed unmatched. The germline V gene encodes CDR1 LNHDA and CDR2 SQIVND (reference sequence). This CDR3 contains 13 residues.

The CDR3 spells CASSLGTESYEQYF. CDR3 nucleotides: TGCGCCAGCAGCTTGGGTACCGAGTCCTACGAGCAGTACTTC. The V gene is TRBV5-1, the J gene TRBJ2-7; D remains ambiguous. The CDR3 runs to 14 residues. V was cut by 0 bases and J by 1 base, with 8 bases left in between. Germline CDR1 and CDR2: SGHRS and YFSETQ.

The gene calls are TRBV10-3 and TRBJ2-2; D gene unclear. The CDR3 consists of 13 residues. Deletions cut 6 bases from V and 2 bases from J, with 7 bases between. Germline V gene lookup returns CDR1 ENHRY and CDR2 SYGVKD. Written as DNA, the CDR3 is TGTGCCATCAGCCCTCATAACACCGGGGAGCTGTTTTTT. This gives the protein CAISPHNTGELFF.

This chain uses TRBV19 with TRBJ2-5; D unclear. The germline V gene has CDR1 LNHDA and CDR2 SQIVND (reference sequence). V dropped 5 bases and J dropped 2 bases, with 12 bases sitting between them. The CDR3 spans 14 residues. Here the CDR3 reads CASSLGDWQETQYF. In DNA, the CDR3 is TGTGCCAGTAGTTTAGGAGATTGGCAAGAGACCCAGTACTTC. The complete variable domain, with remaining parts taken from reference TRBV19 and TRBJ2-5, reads DGGITQSPKYLFRKEGQNVTLSCEQNLNHDAMYWYRQDPGQGLRLIYYSQIVNDFQKGDIAEGYSVSREKKESFPLTVTSAQKNPTAFYLCASSLGDWQETQYFGPGTRLLVL.

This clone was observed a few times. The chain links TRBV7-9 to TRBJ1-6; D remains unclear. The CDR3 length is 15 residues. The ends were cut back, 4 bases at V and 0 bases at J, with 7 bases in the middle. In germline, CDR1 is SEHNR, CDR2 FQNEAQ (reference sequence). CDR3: CASSSKSSYNSPLHF. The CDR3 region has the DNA TGTGCCAGCAGCTCAAAGAGCTCCTATAATTCACCCCTCCACTTT.

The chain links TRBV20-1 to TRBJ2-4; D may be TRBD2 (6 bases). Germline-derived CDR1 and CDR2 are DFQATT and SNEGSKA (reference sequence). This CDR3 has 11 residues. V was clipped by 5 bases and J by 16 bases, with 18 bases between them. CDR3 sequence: CSAPLAVGHYF. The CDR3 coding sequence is TGCAGTGCTCCCTTAGCGGTCGGTCATTACTTC.

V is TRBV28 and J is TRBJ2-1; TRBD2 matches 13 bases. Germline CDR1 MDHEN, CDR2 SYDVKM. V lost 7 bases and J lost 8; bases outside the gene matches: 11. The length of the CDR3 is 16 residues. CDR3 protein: CASTHPRTSGRHEQFF. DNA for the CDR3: TGTGCCAGCACCCACCCCCGGACTAGCGGGAGACATGAGCAGTTCTTC.

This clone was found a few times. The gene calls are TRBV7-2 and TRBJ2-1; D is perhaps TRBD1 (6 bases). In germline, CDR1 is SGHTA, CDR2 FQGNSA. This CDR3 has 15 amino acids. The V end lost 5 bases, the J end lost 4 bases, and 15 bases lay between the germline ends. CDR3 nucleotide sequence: TGTGCCAGCAGCCCCCCCGGGACACCTTACAATGAGCAGTTCTTC. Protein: CASSPPGTPYNEQFF.

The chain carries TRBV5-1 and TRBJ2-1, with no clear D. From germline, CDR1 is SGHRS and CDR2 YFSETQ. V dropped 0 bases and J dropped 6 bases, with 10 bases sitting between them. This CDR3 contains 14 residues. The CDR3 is CASSLDYKLNEQFF. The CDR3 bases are TGCGCCAGCAGCTTGGATTACAAGCTCAATGAGCAGTTCTTC.

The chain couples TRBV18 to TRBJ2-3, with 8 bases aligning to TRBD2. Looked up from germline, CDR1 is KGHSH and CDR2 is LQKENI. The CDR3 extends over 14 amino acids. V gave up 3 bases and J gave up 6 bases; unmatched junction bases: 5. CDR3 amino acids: CASSPGTRSDTQYF. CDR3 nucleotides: TGTGCCAGCTCACCCGGGACTAGGTCGGATACGCAGTATTTT.

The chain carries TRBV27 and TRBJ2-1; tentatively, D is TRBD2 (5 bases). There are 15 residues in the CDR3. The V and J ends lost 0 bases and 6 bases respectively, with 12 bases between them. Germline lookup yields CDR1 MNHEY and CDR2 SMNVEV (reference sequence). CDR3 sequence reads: CASSLSRASSNEQFF. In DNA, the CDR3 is TGTGCCAGCAGTTTATCAAGGGCTAGCAGCAATGAGCAGTTCTTC.

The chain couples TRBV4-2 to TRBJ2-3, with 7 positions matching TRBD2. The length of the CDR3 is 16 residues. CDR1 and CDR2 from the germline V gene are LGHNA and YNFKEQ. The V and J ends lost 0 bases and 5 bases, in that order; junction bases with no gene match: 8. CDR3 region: CASSQDRAGAVDTQYF. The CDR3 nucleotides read TGTGCCAGCAGCCAAGATAGGGCGGGAGCGGTAGATACGCAGTATTTT.

CDR3 nucleotide sequence: TGTGCCAGTAGTACCAGAGGTGAGGGAGAGGACGAGCAGTACTTC. Its protein product is CASSTRGEGEDEQYF. The chain couples TRBV19 to TRBJ2-7; possibly TRBD2 for D (5 bases). Per the germline V gene, CDR1 is LNHDA and CDR2 is SQIVND (reference sequence). Trimming cost V 4 bases and J 5 bases, with 18 bases left between them. The CDR3 is 15 amino acids.

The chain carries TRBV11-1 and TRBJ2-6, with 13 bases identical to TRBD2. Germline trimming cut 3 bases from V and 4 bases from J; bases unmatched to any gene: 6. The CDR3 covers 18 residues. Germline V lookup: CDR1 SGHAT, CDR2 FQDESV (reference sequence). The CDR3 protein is CASSLGRLAGGGANVLTF. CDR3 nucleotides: TGTGCCAGCAGCTTGGGGCGACTAGCGGGAGGAGGGGCCAACGTCCTGACTTTC.

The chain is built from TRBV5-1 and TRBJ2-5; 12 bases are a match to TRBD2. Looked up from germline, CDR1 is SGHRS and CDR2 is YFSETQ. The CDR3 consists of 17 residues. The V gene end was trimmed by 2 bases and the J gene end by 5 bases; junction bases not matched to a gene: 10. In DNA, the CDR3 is TGCGCCAGCAGCTTCAAAAAGACTAGCGGGAGACTGGAGACCCAGTACTTC. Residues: CASSFKKTSGRLETQYF.

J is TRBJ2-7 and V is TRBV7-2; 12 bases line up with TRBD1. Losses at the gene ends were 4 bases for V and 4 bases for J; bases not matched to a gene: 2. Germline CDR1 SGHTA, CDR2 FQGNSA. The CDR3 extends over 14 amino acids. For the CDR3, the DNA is TGTGCCAGCAGCTGGGACAGGGGGCCGTACGAGCAGTACTTC. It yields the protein CASSWDRGPYEQYF.

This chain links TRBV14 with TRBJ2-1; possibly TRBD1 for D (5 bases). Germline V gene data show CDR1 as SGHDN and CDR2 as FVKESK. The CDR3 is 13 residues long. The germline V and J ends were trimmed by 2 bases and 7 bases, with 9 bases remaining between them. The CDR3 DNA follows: TGTGCCAGCAGCCAAAACCCAGGGAATGAGCAGTTCTTC. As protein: CASSQNPGNEQFF. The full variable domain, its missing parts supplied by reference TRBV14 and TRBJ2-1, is EAGVTQFPSHSVIEKGQTVTLRCDPISGHDNLYWYRRVMGKEIKFLLHFVKESKQDESGMPNNRFLAERTGGTYSTLKVQPAELEDSGVYFCASSQNPGNEQFFGPGTRLTVL.

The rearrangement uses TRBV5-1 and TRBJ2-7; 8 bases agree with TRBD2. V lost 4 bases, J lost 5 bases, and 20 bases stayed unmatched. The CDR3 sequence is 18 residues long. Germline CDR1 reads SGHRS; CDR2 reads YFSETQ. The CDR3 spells CASSPQLLAAMNPDEQYF. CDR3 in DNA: TGCGCCAGCAGCCCCCAGTTACTAGCGGCGATGAACCCGGACGAGCAGTACTTC.